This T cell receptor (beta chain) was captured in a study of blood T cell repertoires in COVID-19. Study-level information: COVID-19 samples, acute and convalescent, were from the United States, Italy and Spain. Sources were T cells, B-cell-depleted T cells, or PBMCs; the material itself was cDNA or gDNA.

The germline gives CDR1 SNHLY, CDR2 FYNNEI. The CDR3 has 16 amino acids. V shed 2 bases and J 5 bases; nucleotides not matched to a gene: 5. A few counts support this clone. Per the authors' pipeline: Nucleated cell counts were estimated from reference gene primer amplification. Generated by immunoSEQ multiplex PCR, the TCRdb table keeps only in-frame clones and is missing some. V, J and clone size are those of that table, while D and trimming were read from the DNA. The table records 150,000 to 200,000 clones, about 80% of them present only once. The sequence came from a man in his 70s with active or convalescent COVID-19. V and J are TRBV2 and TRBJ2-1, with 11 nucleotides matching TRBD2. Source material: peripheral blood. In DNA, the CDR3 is TGTGCCAGCAGTGAACGGTCACTAGCGGGAGACAATGAGCAGTTCTTC. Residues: CASSERSLAGDNEQFF.